These 20 T cell receptor beta chains originate from one sample sequenced in a study of blood T cell repertoires in COVID-19. Sequencing used immunoSEQ multiplex PCR; TCRdb keeps in-frame clones, though not all of them. The table records around 210,000 clones, around 81% of them present only once. Sample: peripheral blood. The receptors stem from a man in his sixties with COVID-19, enrolled during active disease.

V and J are TRBV12-3 or TRBV12-4 and TRBJ1-4, with a possible D match to TRBD1 (6 bases). This CDR3 has 13 residues. V was cut by 7 bases and J by 8 bases, with 14 bases left in between. The CDR3 sequence: CASKQGPREKLFF. The DNA of the CDR3 is TGTGCCAGCAAGCAGGGGCCAAGGGAAAAACTGTTTTTT.

The chain recombines TRBV12-3 or TRBV12-4 with TRBJ1-1; no firm D call. The CDR3 totals 11 residues. V was shortened by 6 bases and J by 3 bases, with 5 bases between the two germline ends. CDR3 amino acids: CASRRDTEAFF. The CDR3, as DNA: TGTGCCAGCAGGAGGGACACTGAAGCTTTCTTT.

The chain is built from TRBV6-5 and TRBJ2-1; tentative D call: TRBD2 (6 bases). The CDR3 has 11 amino acids. Germline CDR1 is MNHEY and CDR2 is SVGAGI. V lost 8 bases to trimming and J lost 7 bases, with 9 bases between them. The CDR3 spells CASEGRNEQFF. CDR3 in DNA: TGTGCCAGCGAAGGGAGGAATGAGCAGTTCTTC.

The count of this clone is one. V is TRBV6-5 and J is TRBJ1-5, with a possible D match to TRBD1 (6 bases). Germline CDR1 is MNHEY and CDR2 is SVGAGI. The germline V and J ends were trimmed by 0 bases and 4 bases, with 10 bases remaining between them. This CDR3 contains 15 residues. As DNA, the CDR3 is TGTGCCAGCAGTTACTCTATTACAGGGAATCAGCCCCAGCATTTT. This codes for CASSYSITGNQPQHF.

This chain joins TRBV5-4 and TRBJ1-1; D may be TRBD1 (6 bases). CDR1 and CDR2 (germline): SGHNT, YYREEE (reference sequence). The ends were cut back, 0 bases at V and 6 bases at J, with 9 bases in the middle. This CDR3 has 13 amino acids. The CDR3 reads CASSLGGLPEAFF. The DNA of the CDR3 is TGTGCCAGCAGCTTGGGGGGGCTTCCTGAAGCTTTCTTT. Full variable domain (rest looked up from reference TRBV5-4 and TRBJ1-1): ETGVTQSPTHLIKTRGQQVTLRCSSQSGHNTVSWYQQALGQGPQFIFQYYREEENGRGNFPPRFSGLQFPNYSSELNVNALELDDSALYLCASSLGGLPEAFFGQGTRLTVV.

The CDR3 DNA is TGTGCCAGCAGTTACTCTGGTATCTACTACGAGCAGTACTTC. Amino acids: CASSYSGIYYEQYF. This chain joins TRBV6-2 or TRBV6-3 and TRBJ2-7; no definite D call. V was pared by 0 bases and J by 3 bases, with 9 bases between. The CDR3 is 14 residues long. CDR1 and CDR2 (germline): MNHEY, SVGEGT.

CDR3 sequence reads: CASSLAAIVANEQFF. The CDR3 DNA is TGCGCCAGCAGCTTGGCGGCCATAGTAGCCAATGAGCAGTTCTTC. The chain couples TRBV5-1 to TRBJ2-1, with D unclear. The CDR3 is 15 amino acids. The germline V and J ends were trimmed by 0 bases and 6 bases, with 13 bases remaining between them. Per the germline V gene, CDR1 is SGHRS and CDR2 is YFSETQ.

The chain is built from TRBV6-6 and TRBJ1-5, with D possibly matching TRBD1 (5 bases). The CDR3 has 15 residues. V was pared by 7 bases and J by 7 bases, with 20 bases between. Germline assignment: CDR1 MNHNY and CDR2 SVGAGI (reference sequence). CDR3: CASIQGWAGGQPQHF. Written as DNA, the CDR3 is TGTGCCAGCATTCAAGGGTGGGCGGGGGGACAGCCCCAGCATTTT.

This clone was counted once. The chain recombines TRBV3-1 (or the pseudogene TRBV3-2) with TRBJ2-2; 9 nucleotides match TRBD1. V dropped 4 bases and J dropped 5; count of bases not matched to a gene: 11. The CDR3 sequence is 17 residues long. Per germline, CDR1 LGHDT and CDR2 YNNKEL (reference sequence). DNA for the CDR3: TGTGCCAGCAGCCTGAGATACCCCGGGACAGGGACCGGGGAGCTGTTTTTT. It yields the protein CASSLRYPGTGTGELFF.

V usage is TRBV24-1 and J usage is TRBJ2-1; 8 bases fit TRBD2. The CDR3 covers 16 residues. The junction had 8 bases not matched to a gene; V was cut back by 1 base and J by 7 bases. CDR1 is KGHDR, CDR2 SFDVKD, per germline. The CDR3 reads CATSDLAGDPWNEQFF. CDR3 DNA: TGTGCCACCAGTGATTTAGCGGGAGATCCTTGGAATGAGCAGTTCTTC.

For this clone: At the DNA level, this CDR3 is encoded by other sequences in the same sample as well. The genes are TRBV5-4 and TRBJ2-7, with D possibly TRBD1 on 6 matching bases. The germline V and J ends were trimmed by 4 bases and 0 bases, with 11 bases remaining between them. The CDR3 is made up of 14 amino acids. Germline loops: CDR1 SGHNT, CDR2 YYREEE (reference sequence). CDR3 in DNA: TGTGCCAGCAGCGTCGACAGGTTCTCCTACGAGCAGTACTTC. This codes for CASSVDRFSYEQYF.

CDR3 amino acids: CASSGPGQGTSVGGYTF. The CDR3 DNA reads TGTGCCAGCAGTGGTCCGGGACAGGGGACCTCCGTGGGTGGCTACACCTTC. The rearrangement links TRBV6-1 to TRBJ1-2; 10 bases are shared with TRBD1. V lost 4 bases, J lost 7 bases, and 15 bases stayed unmatched. CDR3 length: 17 amino acids. From germline, CDR1 is MNHNS and CDR2 SASEGT.

This clone appeared a single time. This chain links TRBV5-1 with TRBJ1-1; 10 bases are shared with TRBD1. In germline, CDR1 is SGHRS, CDR2 YFSETQ. V trimming: 5 bases; J trimming: 3 bases; junction bases outside the gene matches: 4. CDR3 size: 14 residues. The CDR3 reads CASSSDRGHTEAFF. CDR3 bases: TGCGCCAGCAGTTCCGACAGGGGGCACACTGAAGCTTTCTTT. Supplemented by reference TRBV5-1 and TRBJ1-1, the full variable domain reads KAGVTQTPRYLIKTRGQQVTLSCSPISGHRSVSWYQQTPGQGLQFLFEYFSETQRNKGNFPGRFSGRQFSNSRSEMNVSTLELGDSALYLCASSSDRGHTEAFFGQGTRLTVV.

The V call is TRBV2, the J call TRBJ1-1, with 7 bases fitting TRBD1. The CDR3 is 17 amino acids. Germline V gene data show CDR1 as SNHLY and CDR2 as FYNNEI. V shed 4 bases and J 0 bases; nucleotides not matched to a gene: 11. The chain's CDR3 is CASSGDSQQHMNTEAFF. DNA of the CDR3: TGTGCCAGCAGTGGGGACAGCCAGCAACACATGAACACTGAAGCTTTCTTT.

This chain connects TRBV5-1 to TRBJ1-5; D gene uncertain. The length of the CDR3 is 15 residues. CDR1 and CDR2 (germline): SGHRS, YFSETQ. The V gene lost 1 base and the J gene lost 2 bases, with 10 bases spanning the gap. The CDR3 protein is CASSLSGAGNQPQHF. As DNA, the CDR3 is TGCGCCAGCAGCTTGTCCGGAGCAGGCAATCAGCCCCAGCATTTT.

This clone was recorded a few times. V gene TRBV10-2 combines with J gene TRBJ1-5, with D perhaps TRBD1 (5 bases). The germline V gene encodes CDR1 WSHSY and CDR2 SAAADI. V lost 7 bases and J lost 4, with 14 bases in between. There are 14 residues in the CDR3. CDR3 in amino acids: CASTGGGFNQPQHF. CDR3 nucleotides: TGCGCCAGCACGGGGGGGGGATTTAATCAGCCCCAGCATTTT.

Only a few counts were recorded for this clone. V and J are TRBV3-1 (or the pseudogene TRBV3-2) and TRBJ2-7; 7 bases map to TRBD2. This CDR3 has 17 residues. Trimming took 0 bases from V and 3 from J; bases not matched to a gene: 11. Germline lookup yields CDR1 LGHDT and CDR2 YNNKEL (reference sequence). The chain's CDR3 is CASSQEIRAGPFYEQYF. The CDR3 nucleotides read TGTGCCAGCAGCCAAGAAATTCGAGCGGGACCATTCTACGAGCAGTACTTC.

The chain couples TRBV5-6 to TRBJ1-4; tentatively, D is TRBD1 (5 bases). Deletions cut 1 base from V and 6 bases from J, with 7 bases between. This CDR3 region has 13 residues. The germline V gene has CDR1 SGHDT and CDR2 YYEEEE. CDR3 in amino acids: CASSLRGYEKLFF. The CDR3 DNA is TGTGCCAGCAGCTTGAGGGGTTATGAAAAACTGTTTTTT. The full variable domain, completed using reference TRBV5-6 and TRBJ1-4, is DAGVTQSPTHLIKTRGQQVTLRCSPKSGHDTVSWYQQALGQGPQFIFQYYEEEERQRGNFPDRFSGHQFPNYSSELNVNALLLGDSALYLCASSLRGYEKLFFGSGTQLSVL.

This clone was seen a single time. The chain couples TRBV6-1 to TRBJ1-1, with 7 nucleotides matching TRBD1. The J segment lost 0 bases and the V segment lost 5 bases, leaving 6 bases of the junction unmatched. The CDR3 totals 15 residues. CDR1 MNHNS and CDR2 SASEGT come from the germline V gene. The CDR3 sequence is CASSFGTDMNTEAFF. In nucleotides, the CDR3 is TGTGCCAGCAGTTTCGGGACAGACATGAACACTGAAGCTTTCTTT.

This clone occurred a few times. The genes are TRBV7-2 and TRBJ1-5, with a possible D match to TRBD1 (5 bases). Germline CDR1 is SGHTA and CDR2 is FQGNSA. The CDR3 extends over 14 amino acids. V shed 7 bases and J shed 6 bases, with 16 bases lying between them. The CDR3 is CASTSQPGGQPQHF. CDR3 bases: TGTGCCAGCACCTCACAGCCCGGGGGTCAGCCCCAGCATTTT.